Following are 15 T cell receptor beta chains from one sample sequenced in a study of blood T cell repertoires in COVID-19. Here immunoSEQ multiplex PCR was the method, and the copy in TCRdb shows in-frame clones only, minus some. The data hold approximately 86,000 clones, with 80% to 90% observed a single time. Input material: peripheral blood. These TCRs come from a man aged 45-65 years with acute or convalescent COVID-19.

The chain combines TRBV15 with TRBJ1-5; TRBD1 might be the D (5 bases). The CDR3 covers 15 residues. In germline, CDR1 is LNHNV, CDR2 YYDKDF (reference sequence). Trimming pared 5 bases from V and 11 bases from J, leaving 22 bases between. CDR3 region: CATSGLGEGWGAQHF. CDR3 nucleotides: TGTGCCACCAGCGGTCTGGGTGAGGGGTGGGGGGCCCAGCATTTT.

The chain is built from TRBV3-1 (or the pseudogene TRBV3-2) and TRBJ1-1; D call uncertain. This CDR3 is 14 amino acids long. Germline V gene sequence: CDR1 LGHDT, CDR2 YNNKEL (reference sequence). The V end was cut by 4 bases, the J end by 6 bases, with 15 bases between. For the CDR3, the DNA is TGTGCCAGCAGCCCACGTGGTTCGGTATCTGAAGCTTTCTTT. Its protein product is CASSPRGSVSEAFF.

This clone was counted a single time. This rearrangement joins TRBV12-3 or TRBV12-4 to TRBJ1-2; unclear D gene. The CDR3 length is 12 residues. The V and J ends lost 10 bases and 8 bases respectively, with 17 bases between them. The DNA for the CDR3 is TGTGCCACCCAGGCGCATTCCAGAGGCTACACCTTC. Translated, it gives CATQAHSRGYTF.

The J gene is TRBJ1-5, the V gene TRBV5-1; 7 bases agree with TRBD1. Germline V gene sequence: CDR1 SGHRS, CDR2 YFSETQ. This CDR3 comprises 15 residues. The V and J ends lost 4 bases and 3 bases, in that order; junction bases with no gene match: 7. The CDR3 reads CASSPWTGANQPQHF. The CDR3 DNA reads TGCGCCAGCAGCCCGTGGACAGGCGCCAATCAGCCCCAGCATTTT.

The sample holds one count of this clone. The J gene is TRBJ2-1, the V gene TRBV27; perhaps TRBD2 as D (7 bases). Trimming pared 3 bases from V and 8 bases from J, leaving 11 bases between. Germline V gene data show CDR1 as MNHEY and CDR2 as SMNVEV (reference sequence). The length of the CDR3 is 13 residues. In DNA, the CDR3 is TGTGCCAGCAGTTTGGGGGGGCGCGATGAGCAGTTCTTC. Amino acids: CASSLGGRDEQFF.

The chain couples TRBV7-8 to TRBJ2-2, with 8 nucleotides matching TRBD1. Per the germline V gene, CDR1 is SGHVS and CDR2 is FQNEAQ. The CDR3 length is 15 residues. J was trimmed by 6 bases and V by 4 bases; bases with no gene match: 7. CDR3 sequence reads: CASSSGQGMAGELFF. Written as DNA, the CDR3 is TGTGCCAGCAGCTCCGGACAGGGTATGGCCGGGGAGCTGTTTTTT.

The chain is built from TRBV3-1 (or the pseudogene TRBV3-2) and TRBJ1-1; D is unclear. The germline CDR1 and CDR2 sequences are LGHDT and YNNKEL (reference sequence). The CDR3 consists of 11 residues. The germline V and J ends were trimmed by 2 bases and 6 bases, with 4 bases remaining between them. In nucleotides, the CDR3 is TGTGCCAGCAGCCAAAGCTCTGAAGCTTTCTTT. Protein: CASSQSSEAFF.

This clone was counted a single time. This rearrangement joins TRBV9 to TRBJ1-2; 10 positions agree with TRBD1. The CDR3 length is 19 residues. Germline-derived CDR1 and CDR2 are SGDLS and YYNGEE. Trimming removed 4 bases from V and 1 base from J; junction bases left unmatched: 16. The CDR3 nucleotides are TGTGCCAGCAGCAGTCCCGGGACAGGGGCCCCCTATCATAACTATGGCTACACCTTC. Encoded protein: CASSSPGTGAPYHNYGYTF.

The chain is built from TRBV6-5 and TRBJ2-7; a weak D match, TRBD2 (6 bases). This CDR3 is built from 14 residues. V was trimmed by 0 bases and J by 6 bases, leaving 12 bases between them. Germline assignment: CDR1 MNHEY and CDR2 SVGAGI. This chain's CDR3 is CASSYSGTYGEQYV. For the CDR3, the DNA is TGTGCCAGCAGTTACTCTGGGACTTACGGCGAGCAGTACGTC.

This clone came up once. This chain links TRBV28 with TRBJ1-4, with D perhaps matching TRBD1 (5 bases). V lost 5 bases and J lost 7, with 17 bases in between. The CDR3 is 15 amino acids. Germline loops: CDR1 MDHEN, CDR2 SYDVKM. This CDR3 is CASSPPGGRSEKLFF. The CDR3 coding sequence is TGTGCCAGCAGTCCACCCGGGGGAAGGAGTGAAAAACTGTTTTTT.

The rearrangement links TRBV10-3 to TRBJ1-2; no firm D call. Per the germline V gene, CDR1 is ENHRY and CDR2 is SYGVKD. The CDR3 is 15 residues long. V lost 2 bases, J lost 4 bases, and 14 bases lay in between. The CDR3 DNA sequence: TGTGCCATCAGTGAGACCCCAGGCTTCGGCTATGGCTACACCTTC. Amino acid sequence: CAISETPGFGYGYTF.

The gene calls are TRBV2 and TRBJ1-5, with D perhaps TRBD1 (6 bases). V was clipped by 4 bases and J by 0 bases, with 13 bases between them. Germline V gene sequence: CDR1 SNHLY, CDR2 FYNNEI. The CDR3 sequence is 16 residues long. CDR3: CASSGRGSYSNQPQHF. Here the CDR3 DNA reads TGTGCCAGCAGTGGTAGGGGGAGTTATAGCAATCAGCCCCAGCATTTT.

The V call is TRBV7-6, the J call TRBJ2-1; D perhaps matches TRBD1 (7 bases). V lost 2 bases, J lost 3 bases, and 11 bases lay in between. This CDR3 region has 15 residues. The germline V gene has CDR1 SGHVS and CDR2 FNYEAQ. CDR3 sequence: CASSLQGGLYNEQFF. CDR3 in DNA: TGTGCCAGCAGCTTACAGGGGGGTCTCTACAATGAGCAGTTCTTC.

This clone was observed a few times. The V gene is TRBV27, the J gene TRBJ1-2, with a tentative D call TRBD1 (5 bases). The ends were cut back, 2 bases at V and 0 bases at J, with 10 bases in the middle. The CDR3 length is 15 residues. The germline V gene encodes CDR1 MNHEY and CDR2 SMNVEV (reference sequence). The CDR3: CASSLNRLANYGYTF. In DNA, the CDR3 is TGTGCCAGCAGTTTAAACAGGCTAGCTAACTATGGCTACACCTTC.

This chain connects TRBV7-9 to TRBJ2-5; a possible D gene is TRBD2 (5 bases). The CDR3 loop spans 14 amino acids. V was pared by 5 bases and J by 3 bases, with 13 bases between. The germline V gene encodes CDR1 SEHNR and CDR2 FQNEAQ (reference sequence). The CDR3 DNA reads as TGTGCCAGCAGCCCCCCGGGGATTAAAGAGACCCAGTACTTC. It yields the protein CASSPPGIKETQYF.